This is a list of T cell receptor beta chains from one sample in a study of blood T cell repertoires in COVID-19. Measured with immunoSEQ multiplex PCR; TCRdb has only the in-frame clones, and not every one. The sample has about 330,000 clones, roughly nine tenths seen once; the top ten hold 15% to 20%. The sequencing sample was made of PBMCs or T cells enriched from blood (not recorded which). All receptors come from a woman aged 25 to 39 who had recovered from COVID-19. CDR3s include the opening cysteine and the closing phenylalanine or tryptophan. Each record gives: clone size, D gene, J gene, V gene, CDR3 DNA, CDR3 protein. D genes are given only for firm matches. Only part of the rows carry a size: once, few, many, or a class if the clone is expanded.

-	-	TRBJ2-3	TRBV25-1	TGTGCCAGCAGTGCCCCCACCGGGGGTAACACAGATACGCAGTATTTT	CASSAPTGGNTDTQYF
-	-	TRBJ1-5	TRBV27	TGTGCCAGCAGTTACACAGTCGGTAGCAATCAGCCCCAGCATTTT	CASSYTVGSNQPQHF
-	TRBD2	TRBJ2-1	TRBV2	TGTGCCAGCAGGGAACTAGCGGTTCGCTACAATGAGCAGTTCTTC	CASRELAVRYNEQFF
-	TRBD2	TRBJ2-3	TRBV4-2	TGTGCCAGCAGCCAAGATGGGGGGGGTACGGATACGCAGTATTTT	CASSQDGGGTDTQYF
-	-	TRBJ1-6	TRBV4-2	TGTGCCAGCAGCCAAGGGACAACCTTCTCACCCCTCCACTTT	CASSQGTTFSPLHF
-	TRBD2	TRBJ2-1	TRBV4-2	TGTGCCAGCAGCCGACCCTCTAGCGGGTTGGAGCAGTTCTTC	CASSRPSSGLEQFF
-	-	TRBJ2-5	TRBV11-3	TGTGCCAGCAGCTCCTACAGGTACCAAGAGACCCAGTACTTC	CASSSYRYQETQYF
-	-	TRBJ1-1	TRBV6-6	TGTGCCGTGCCCAGGCAAGGGGCCGCCGAGAACACTGAAGCTTTCTTT	CAVPRQGAAENTEAFF
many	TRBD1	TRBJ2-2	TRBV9	TGTGCCAGCAGCGAGACAGGGTTGGCCGGGGAGCTGTTTTTT	CASSETGLAGELFF
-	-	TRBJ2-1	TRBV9	TGTGCCAGCAGCGTAGACGGCGGGGCTTACAATGAGCAGTTCTTC	CASSVDGGAYNEQFF
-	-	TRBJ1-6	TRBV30	TGTGCCTGGACACACAGGGTTAGATTACGCCTCGATAATTCACCCCTCCACTTT	CAWTHRVRLRLDNSPLHF
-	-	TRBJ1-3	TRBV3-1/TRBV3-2	TGTGCCAGCAGCCAAAGACCAGGGGCCCGCCCCAGCTCTGGAAACACCATATATTTT	CASSQRPGARPSSGNTIYF
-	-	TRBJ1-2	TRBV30	TGTGCCTGGAGTGTGGGGGGATATGGCTACACCTTC	CAWSVGGYGYTF
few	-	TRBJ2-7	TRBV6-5	TGTGCCAGCAGTTCCCGGGCGGGCGCGCAGTACTTC	CASSSRAGAQYF
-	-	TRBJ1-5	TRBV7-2	TGTGCCAGCAGCCCGGGGAGTGCTCAGCCCCAGCATTTT	CASSPGSAQPQHF
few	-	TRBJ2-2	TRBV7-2	TGTGCCAGCAGCTTTAATTGGGGGCTGGGGGAGCTGTTTTTT	CASSFNWGLGELFF
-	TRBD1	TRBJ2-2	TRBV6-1	TGTGCCAGCAGTGCACGGACAGGGGTGAGGACCGGGGAGCTGTTTTTT	CASSARTGVRTGELFF